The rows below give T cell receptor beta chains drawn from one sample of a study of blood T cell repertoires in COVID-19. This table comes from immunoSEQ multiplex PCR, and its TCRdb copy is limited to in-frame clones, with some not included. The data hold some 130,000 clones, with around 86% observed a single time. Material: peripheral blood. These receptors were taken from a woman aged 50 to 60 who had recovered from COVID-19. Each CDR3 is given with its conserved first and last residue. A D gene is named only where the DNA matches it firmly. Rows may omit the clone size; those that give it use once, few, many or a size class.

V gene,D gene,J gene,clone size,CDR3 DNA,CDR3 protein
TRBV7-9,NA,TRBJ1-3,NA,TGTGCCAGCAGCTTAGCGCTACGGAGCTCTGGAAACACCATATATTTT,CASSLALRSSGNTIYF
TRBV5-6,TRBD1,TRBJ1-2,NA,TGTGCCAGCAGCTTGAGAGCGGGACAGGTCTTTGGCTACACCTTC,CASSLRAGQVFGYTF
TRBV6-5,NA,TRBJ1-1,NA,TGTGCCAGCAACGGGTACGCTACAGGGAACACTGAAGCTTTCTTT,CASNGYATGNTEAFF
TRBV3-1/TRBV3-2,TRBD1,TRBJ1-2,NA,TGTGCCAGCAGCCATAGACAGGGAACTAACTATGGCTACACCTTC,CASSHRQGTNYGYTF
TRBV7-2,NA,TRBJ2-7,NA,TGTGCCAGCAGCCCCCAACCCCCACTAGTTATGTCCGAGCAGTACTTC,CASSPQPPLVMSEQYF
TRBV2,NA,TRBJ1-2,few,TGTGCCAGCAGTCAATCCCCTAACTATGGCTACACCTTC,CASSQSPNYGYTF
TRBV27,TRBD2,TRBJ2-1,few,TGTGCCAGCCGCCGCGGGGGAACGAACAATGAGCAGTTCTTC,CASRRGGTNNEQFF
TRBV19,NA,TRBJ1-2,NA,TGTGCCAGTAGTATTCTCTCGAGCTCATCTAGGGGTAACTATGGCTACACCTTC,CASSILSSSSRGNYGYTF
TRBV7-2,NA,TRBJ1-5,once,TGTGCCAGCAGCTGGGGGGACCAGCCCCAGCATTTT,CASSWGDQPQHF
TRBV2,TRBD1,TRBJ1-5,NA,TGTGCCAGCAGTGATAGGGACAGGGGGCAGCCCCAGCATTTT,CASSDRDRGQPQHF
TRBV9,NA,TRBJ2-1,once,TGTGCCAGCAGCGTATCGGCGGGAACGATAAATGAGCAGTTCTTC,CASSVSAGTINEQFF
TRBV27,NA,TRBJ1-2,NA,TGTGCCAGCAGTCCTCGGGGGAGGGTCTATGGCTACACCTTC,CASSPRGRVYGYTF
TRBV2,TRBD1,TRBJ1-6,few,TGTGCCATTCAGGGGGCAGGGGGCTATAATTCACCCCTCCACTTT,CAIQGAGGYNSPLHF
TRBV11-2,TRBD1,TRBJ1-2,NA,TGTGCCAGCAGCCCGAACCTCGGACAGGGGAAAGCTAACTATGGCTACACCTTC,CASSPNLGQGKANYGYTF
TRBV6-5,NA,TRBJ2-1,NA,TGTGCCAGCAGCCTTGACTTCCTAACTCGCAATGAGCAGTTCTTC,CASSLDFLTRNEQFF
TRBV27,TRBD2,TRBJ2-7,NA,TGTGCCAGCAGTTTATCATTAGGCGGGGGGATCTACGAGCAGTACTTC,CASSLSLGGGIYEQYF
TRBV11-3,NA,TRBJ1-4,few,TGTGCCAGCAGCCACCGCCGGACAGTCCCAAATGAAAAACTGTTTTTT,CASSHRRTVPNEKLFF
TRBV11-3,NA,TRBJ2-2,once,TGTGCCAGCAGCGCCGGCACAGGCCCGAACACCGGGGAGCTGTTTTTT,CASSAGTGPNTGELFF
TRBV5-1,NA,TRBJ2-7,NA,TGCGCCAGCAGCTTGACCGTCCGGGAGACGGTCTACGAGCAGTACTTC,CASSLTVRETVYEQYF
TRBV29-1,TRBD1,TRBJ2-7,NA,TGCAGCGTCCTGCCGACAGGGATCACCTACGAGCAGTACTTC,CSVLPTGITYEQYF
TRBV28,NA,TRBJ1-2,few,TGTGCCAGCAGTTTTGTCAGCGTTAACTATGGCTACACCTTC,CASSFVSVNYGYTF
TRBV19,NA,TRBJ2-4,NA,TGTGCCAGTAGTATAGGCGGGCGGGTGGCCAAAAACATTCAGTACTTC,CASSIGGRVAKNIQYF
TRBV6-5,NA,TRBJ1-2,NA,TGTGCCAGCAGCCAGGCTTCAGGGAACTATGGCTACACCTTC,CASSQASGNYGYTF
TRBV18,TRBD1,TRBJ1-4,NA,TGTGCCAGCTCGGACGGACAGGGTATAGGTGAAAAACTGTTTTTT,CASSDGQGIGEKLFF
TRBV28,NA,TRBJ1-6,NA,TGTGCCACCAGGTTCCTTATGAATTCACCCCTCCACTTT,CATRFLMNSPLHF